The next 15 T cell receptor beta chains were all read from a single sample in a study of CD8 T cells in Susac syndrome (dated by TCRdb to about 2019). The library was built by means of the immunoSEQ multiplex PCR assay. RNA was extracted using the RNeasy kit, and roughly 0.5 to 1 ug of the RNA was reverse transcribed with random hexamers. Using fastp trimming at Q25 and MiXCR clonotype assembly, TCRdb reanalyzed the public sequencing data and kept in-frame beta chains. Each CDR3 protein gets just one entry, which takes the most common genes and DNA from the rows behind it. This sample has 100,000 to 150,000 distinct CDR3 sequences in its table, and more than 80% of those were observed once. The ten largest clones take up less than 0.4% of the sample. The sequencing input was CD8+ T cells from PBMCs. The receptors come from a human donor with multiple sclerosis.

This rearrangement joins TRBV27 to TRBJ2-2; D is tentatively TRBD1 or TRBD2 (5 bases each). Germline CDR1 and CDR2: MNHEY and SMNVEV (reference sequence). The CDR3 runs to 13 residues. Trimming cost V 8 bases and J 6 bases, with 13 bases left between them. The CDR3: CASWGFRAGELFF. The CDR3 DNA reads as TGTGCCAGCTGGGGGTTCCGCGCCGGGGAGCTGTTTTTT.

The chain uses TRBV6-1 and TRBJ1-1; 7 nucleotides match TRBD1. The CDR3 consists of 15 residues. V was pared by 6 bases and J by 6 bases, with 13 bases of the junction left unmatched. CDR1 is MNHNS, CDR2 SASEGT, per germline. Here the CDR3 reads CASSAGTVEIAEAFF. The CDR3 DNA follows: TGTGCCAGCAGCGCCGGGACAGTTGAGATCGCTGAAGCTTTCTTT.

This clonotype was detected only once. Here the CDR3 DNA reads TGCGCCAGCAGCCAAGATTGGGGGCTAGCGGGGGTGATGAACACCGGGGAGCTGTTTTTT. This gives the protein CASSQDWGLAGVMNTGELFF. The V call is TRBV4-1, the J call TRBJ2-2; TRBD2 aligns across 10 bases. The trim removed 0 bases at V and 1 base at J, leaving 11 bases unmatched. The CDR3 is 20 amino acids. Germline CDR1 and CDR2: MGHRA and YSYEKL.

The rearrangement links TRBV7-8 to TRBJ2-1, with D possibly TRBD1 on 5 matching bases. The germline gives CDR1 SGHVS, CDR2 FQNEAQ. The CDR3 consists of 16 residues. The V and J ends lost 1 base and 2 bases respectively, with 12 bases between them. The CDR3 reads CASSLDVGPPYNEQFF. In nucleotides, the CDR3 is TGTGCCAGCAGCTTAGATGTGGGGCCGCCCTACAATGAGCAGTTCTTC. The variable domain in full, completed from reference TRBV7-8 and TRBJ2-1, reads GAGVSQSPRYKVAKRGQDVALRCDPISGHVSLFWYQQALGQGPEFLTYFQNEAQLDKSGLPSDRFFAERPEGSVSTLKIQRTQQEDSAVYLCASSLDVGPPYNEQFFGPGTRLTVL.

The rearrangement links TRBV7-8 to TRBJ1-1, with a tentative D call TRBD1 (5 bases). Germline loops: CDR1 SGHVS, CDR2 FQNEAQ. CDR3 length: 13 amino acids. Trimming shortened V by 8 bases and J by 0 bases, and 10 bases separated the two germline ends. The CDR3 reads CASGEGLNTEAFF. CDR3 in DNA: TGTGCCAGCGGGGAGGGGTTGAACACTGAAGCTTTCTTT.

The chain employs TRBV18 and TRBJ2-3, with TRBD2 matching over 7 bases. CDR1 is KGHSH and CDR2 is LQKENI in the germline V gene. The CDR3 runs 15 residues. Trimming took 0 bases from V and 0 from J; bases not matched to a gene: 0. The CDR3 DNA sequence: TGTGCCAGCTCACCACCAGCGGGGAGCACAGATACGCAGTATTTT. The encoded protein is CASSPPAGSTDTQYF.

The chain joins TRBV9 to TRBJ1-1; no reliable D call. Germline CDR1 is SGDLS and CDR2 is YYNGEE. The CDR3 runs 13 residues. V lost 2 bases, J lost 5 bases, and 10 bases lay in between. The CDR3 loop reads CASSVSRETEAFF. The DNA of the CDR3 is TGTGCCAGCAGCGTCTCAAGGGAAACTGAAGCTTTCTTT.

The V gene is TRBV29-1, the J gene TRBJ1-2, with no clear D. The CDR3 is 11 residues long. CDR1 and CDR2 (germline): SQVTM, ANQGSEA. The DNA of the CDR3 is TGCACCCATAGAGCTACCTATGGCTACACCTTC. It is translated as CTHRATYGYTF.

This clonotype has a single count. V and J are TRBV4-2 and TRBJ1-5; no definite D call. The V end was cut by 3 bases, the J end by 1 base, with 10 bases between. The CDR3 contains 15 residues. In germline, CDR1 is LGHNA, CDR2 YNFKEQ. CDR3 residues: CASSQSSYSNQPQHF. In nucleotides, the CDR3 is TGTGCCAGCAGCCAGAGTTCTTACAGCAATCAGCCCCAGCATTTT.

This chain joins TRBV5-1 and TRBJ2-7; possibly TRBD1 for D (6 bases). Germline V gives CDR1 SGHRS, CDR2 YFSETQ. The length of the CDR3 is 17 residues. Trimming took 1 base from V and 1 from J, leaving 18 bases between them. CDR3 in DNA: TGCGCCAGCAGCTTGATCGTGGGCTGGGACACGTCCTACGAGCAGTACTTC. It codes for CASSLIVGWDTSYEQYF. Full variable domain (rest looked up from reference TRBV5-1 and TRBJ2-7): KAGVTQTPRYLIKTRGQQVTLSCSPISGHRSVSWYQQTPGQGLQFLFEYFSETQRNKGNFPGRFSGRQFSNSRSEMNVSTLELGDSALYLCASSLIVGWDTSYEQYFGPGTRLTVT.

This sequence joins TRBV9 and TRBJ2-1; 11 bases match TRBD2. The CDR3 totals 15 residues. Trimming cost V 4 bases and J 4 bases; bases outside gene matches: 4. CDR1 SGDLS and CDR2 YYNGEE come from the germline V gene. The CDR3 nucleotides are TGTGCCAGCAGCACTGGGACTAGCGGTTACAATGAGCAGTTCTTC. This encodes CASSTGTSGYNEQFF.

J is TRBJ2-1 and V is TRBV7-3, with D maybe TRBD1 (5 bases). Trimming took off 4 bases at V and 7 bases at J, with 17 bases between the two ends. The CDR3 spans 15 residues. Per the germline V gene, CDR1 is SGHTA and CDR2 is FQGTGA. CDR3 region: CASSSRAKGWNEQFF. CDR3 sequence (DNA): TGTGCCAGCAGCTCCAGGGCCAAGGGGTGGAATGAGCAGTTCTTC.

The V and J genes are TRBV19 and TRBJ2-1, with D perhaps matching TRBD1 or TRBD2 (6 bases each). CDR1 LNHDA and CDR2 SQIVND come from the germline V gene (reference sequence). Between the trimmed V and J ends, which lost 6 bases and 9 bases, there was a span of 15 bases. The CDR3 spans 13 residues. CDR3 sequence (DNA): TGTGCCAGTAGCTGGGCCGGAGGGGGTGAGCAGTTCTTC. Protein sequence: CASSWAGGGEQFF.

This clonotype is a singleton in its sample. The V gene is TRBV15, the J gene TRBJ1-2; D uncertain. The CDR3 consists of 14 residues. Germline-derived CDR1 and CDR2 are LNHNV and YYDKDF (reference sequence). With 6 bases removed from V and 2 bases from J, the gap between germline ends came to 13 bases. CDR3 sequence reads: CATRWSRSNYGYTF. CDR3 DNA: TGTGCCACCAGATGGTCCCGAAGCAACTATGGCTACACCTTC. The full variable domain, completed using reference TRBV15 and TRBJ1-2, is DAMVIQNPRYQVTQFGKPVTLSCSQTLNHNVMYWYQQKSSQAPKLLFHYYDKDFNNEADTPDNFQSRRPNTSFCFLDIRSPGLGDTAMYLCATRWSRSNYGYTFGSGTRLTVV.

The chain carries TRBV11-2 and TRBJ2-3; 7 positions match TRBD2. Germline CDR1 is SGHAT and CDR2 is FQNNGV. Trimming at V came to 5 bases and at J to 1 base, leaving 6 bases not matched to a gene. The CDR3 is made up of 15 amino acids. Here the CDR3 DNA reads TGTGCCAGCAGCCCGGGAGGAAGGGGCACAGATACGCAGTATTTT. As protein: CASSPGGRGTDTQYF.